This TCR beta chain was sequenced in a study of blood T cell repertoires in COVID-19. Looked up from germline, CDR1 is SGDLS and CDR2 is YYNGEE. J was trimmed by 2 bases and V by 4 bases; bases with no gene match: 8. The CDR3 extends over 15 amino acids. Produced via immunoSEQ multiplex PCR; TCRdb's table is partial and in-frame only. Here the sample spans 110,000 to 150,000 clones, over 80% being singletons. The TCR comes from a human donor in a cohort sampled during active COVID-19. J is TRBJ2-7 and V is TRBV9; 8 nucleotides align to TRBD1. The sequenced sample consisted of peripheral blood. This CDR3 reads CASSPGGGFPYEQYF. The DNA for the CDR3 is TGTGCCAGCAGCCCAGGGGGCGGATTCCCCTACGAGCAGTACTTC.